This T cell receptor beta chain was observed in a study of CXCR3-negative and CXCR3-positive naive CD8 T cells (dated by TCRdb to about 2019). About the full investigation: In total, 130 million to 150 million TRB reads were obtained, corresponding to roughly 1.5 +/- 0.3 million reads per library. Data from 11 donors, pooled across two independent experiments, went into the diversity and physicochemical repertoire analyses. The TRBV-TRBJ cluster analysis covered naive subsets from 5 or 6 donors and memory cells from 3 donors.

A note on this clonotype: Its binding antigen is unknown.

Each CD8+ T cell subset was flow-sorted in triplicate, and 300,000 or so cells per subset were placed directly into RLT lysis buffer. Peripheral blood mononuclear cells were isolated from buffy coats by standard density gradient centrifugation. An RNeasy Mini Kit was used to extract total RNA from the sorted cells. Sequencing instrument: NextSeq 550. The Human TCR Profiling Kit (MiLaboratory) was used to prepare UMI-labeled 5' RACE TRB cDNA libraries. The full amount of extracted RNA was used for cDNA synthesis, and the full amount of resulting cDNA was used for PCR amplification. The libraries were made side by side, with each library going through the same number of PCR cycles. The published analysis was carried out like this. About 53,000 +/- 9,400 unique UMI-labeled TRB cDNA molecules per library were extracted with MIGEC and MiXCR, with at least two reads per UMI required. An average of approximately 40,000 +/- 10,000 functional in-frame TRB CDR3 nucleotide clonotypes without stop codons was found per library. After downsampling to 5000 UMI-labeled TRB molecules per sample, diversity metrics, including normalized Shannon-Wiener and Chao1, were computed in VDJtools. VDJtools computed clonotype-size-weighted physicochemical properties of the central five CDR3 residues: interaction energy, strength, volume and Kidera factor 4. TCRdb reprocessed the public reads and reports one entry per CDR3 protein sequence, without DNA. The authors' filters were not applied to this entry. The sample's clone listing holds about 28,000 distinct CDR3 sequences. 10% to 13% of the sample belongs to the ten largest clones.

Points the paper makes about the study in general: Because surface CD5, which is linked to self-reactivity in mice, was comparable between the naive subsets, TCR interaction strength was also inferred from the physicochemical properties of TRB CDR3s. Repertoire diversity was comparably high in both naive subsets but much lower in memory CD8+ T cells. Similar TRBV-TRBJ usage was shown by naive CXCR3-negative and CXCR3-positive cells from the same donor, whereas distinct patterns were shown by memory cells. Because CXCR3 expression was partially decreased after cryopreservation, freshly isolated PBMCs were used for most assays.

The clonotype comes from a human donor in good health. Some clones in this sample may be carry-over from other donors' samples. The sample was memory CD8+ T cells from blood. The intended sense of this specimen's cell subset or site label: conventional CD8+ memory T cells (TMEM), sorted as controls.

The CDR3 sequence is CASSDGLANTGELFF. Recombination connected TRBV6-4 to TRBJ2-2; the TRBD2 assignment by TCRdb is unverifiable without DNA. Reading the germline V gene gives CDR1 MRHNA and CDR2 SNTAGT. The CDR3 covers 15 residues, taking in both the cysteine and the phenylalanine. DNA is not recorded here.